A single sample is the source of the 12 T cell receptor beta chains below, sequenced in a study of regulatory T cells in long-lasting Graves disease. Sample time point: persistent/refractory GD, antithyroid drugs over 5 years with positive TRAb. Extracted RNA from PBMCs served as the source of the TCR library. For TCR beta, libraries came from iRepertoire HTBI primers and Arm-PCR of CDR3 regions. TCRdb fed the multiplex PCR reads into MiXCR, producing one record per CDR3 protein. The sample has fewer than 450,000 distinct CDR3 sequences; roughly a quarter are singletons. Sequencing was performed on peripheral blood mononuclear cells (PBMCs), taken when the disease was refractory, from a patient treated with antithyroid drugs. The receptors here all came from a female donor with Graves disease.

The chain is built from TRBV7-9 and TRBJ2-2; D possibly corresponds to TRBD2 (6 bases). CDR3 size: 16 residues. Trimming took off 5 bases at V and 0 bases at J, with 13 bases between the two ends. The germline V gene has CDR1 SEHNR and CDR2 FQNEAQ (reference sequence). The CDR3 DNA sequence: TGTGCCAGCAGCCCGGCTAGCGCCACGAACACCGGGGAGCTGTTTTTT. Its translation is CASSPASATNTGELFF.

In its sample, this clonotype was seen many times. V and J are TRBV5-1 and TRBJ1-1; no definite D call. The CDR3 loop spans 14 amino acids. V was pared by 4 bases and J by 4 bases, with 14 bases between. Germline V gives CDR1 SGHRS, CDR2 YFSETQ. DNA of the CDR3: TGCGCCAGCAGCGGAACATGGGGAGGCACTGAAGCTTTCTTT. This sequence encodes CASSGTWGGTEAFF.

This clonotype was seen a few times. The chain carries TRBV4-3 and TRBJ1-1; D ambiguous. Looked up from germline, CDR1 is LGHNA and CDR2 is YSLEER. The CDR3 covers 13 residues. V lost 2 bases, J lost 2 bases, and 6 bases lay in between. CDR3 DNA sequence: TGCGCCAGCAGCCAATGGGTAAACACTGAAGCTTTCTTT. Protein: CASSQWVNTEAFF.

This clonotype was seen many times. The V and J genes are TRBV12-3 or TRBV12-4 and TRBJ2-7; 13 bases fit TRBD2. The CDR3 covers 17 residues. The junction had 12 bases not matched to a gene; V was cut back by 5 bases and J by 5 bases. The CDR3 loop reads CASSPTRGLAGLDEQYF. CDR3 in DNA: TGTGCCAGCAGTCCTACCCGGGGACTAGCGGGACTTGACGAGCAGTACTTC.

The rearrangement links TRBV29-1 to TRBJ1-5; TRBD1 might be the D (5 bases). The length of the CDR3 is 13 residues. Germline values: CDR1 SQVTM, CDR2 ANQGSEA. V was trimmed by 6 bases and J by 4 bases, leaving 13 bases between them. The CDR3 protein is CSVAGAFNQPQHF. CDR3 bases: TGCAGCGTAGCCGGGGCCTTTAATCAGCCCCAGCATTTT.

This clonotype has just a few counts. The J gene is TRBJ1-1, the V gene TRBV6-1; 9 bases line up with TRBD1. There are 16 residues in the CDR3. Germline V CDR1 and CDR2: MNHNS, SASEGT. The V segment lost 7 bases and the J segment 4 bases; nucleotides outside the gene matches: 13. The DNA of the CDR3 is TGTGCCAGCAATCCCGCGGGACAGGGTGGGGGCACTGAAGCTTTCTTT. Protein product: CASNPAGQGGGTEAFF.

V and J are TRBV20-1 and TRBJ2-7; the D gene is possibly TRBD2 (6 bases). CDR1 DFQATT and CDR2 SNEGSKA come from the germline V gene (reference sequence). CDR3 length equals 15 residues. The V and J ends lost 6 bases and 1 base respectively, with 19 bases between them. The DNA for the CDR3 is TGCAGTGCCAGCATCTTCGGCGGGATTTCCTACGAGCAGTACTTC. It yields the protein CSASIFGGISYEQYF.

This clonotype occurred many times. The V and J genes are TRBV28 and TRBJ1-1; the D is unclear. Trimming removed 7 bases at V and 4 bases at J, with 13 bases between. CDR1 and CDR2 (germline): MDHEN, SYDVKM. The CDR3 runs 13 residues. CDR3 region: CASKHSLTTEAFF. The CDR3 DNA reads TGTGCCAGCAAGCACAGTCTAACCACTGAAGCTTTCTTT.

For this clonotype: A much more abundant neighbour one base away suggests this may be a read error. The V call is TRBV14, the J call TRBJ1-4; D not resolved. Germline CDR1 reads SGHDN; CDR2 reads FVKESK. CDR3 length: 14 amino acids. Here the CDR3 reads CASSQGRTNEKLFF. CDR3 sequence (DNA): TGTGCCAGCAGTCAAGGCAGAACTAATGAAAAACTGTTTTTT. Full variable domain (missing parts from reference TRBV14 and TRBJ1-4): EAGVTQFPSHSVIEKGQTVTLRCDPISGHDNLYWYRRVMGKEIKFLLHFVKESKQDESGMPNNRFLAERTGGTYSTLKVQPAELEDSGVYFCASSQGRTNEKLFFGSGTQLSVL.

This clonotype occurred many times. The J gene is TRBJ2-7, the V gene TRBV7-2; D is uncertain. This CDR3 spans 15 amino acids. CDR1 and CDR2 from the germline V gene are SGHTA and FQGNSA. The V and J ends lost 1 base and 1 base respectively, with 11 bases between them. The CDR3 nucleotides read TGTGCCAGCAGCTTAGTGAACTTGGGATCCTACGAGCAGTACTTC. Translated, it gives CASSLVNLGSYEQYF.

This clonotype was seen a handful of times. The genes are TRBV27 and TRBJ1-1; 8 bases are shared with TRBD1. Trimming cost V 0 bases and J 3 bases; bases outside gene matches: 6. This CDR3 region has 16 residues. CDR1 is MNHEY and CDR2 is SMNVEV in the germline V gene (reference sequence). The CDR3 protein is CASSLSPDRVYTEAFF. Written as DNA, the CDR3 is TGTGCCAGCAGTTTATCCCCGGACAGGGTGTACACTGAAGCTTTCTTT.

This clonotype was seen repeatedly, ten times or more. The CDR3 sequence is CASSEAGQGFMRSFF. CDR3 in DNA: TGTGCCAGCAGTGAAGCGGGGCAGGGCTTTATGAGATCTTTCTTT. The J gene is TRBJ1-1, the V gene TRBV6-1; a possible D gene is TRBD1 (5 bases). CDR3 length: 15 amino acids. Germline CDR1 reads MNHNS; CDR2 reads SASEGT. V was shortened by 0 bases and J by 12 bases, with 20 bases between the two germline ends.